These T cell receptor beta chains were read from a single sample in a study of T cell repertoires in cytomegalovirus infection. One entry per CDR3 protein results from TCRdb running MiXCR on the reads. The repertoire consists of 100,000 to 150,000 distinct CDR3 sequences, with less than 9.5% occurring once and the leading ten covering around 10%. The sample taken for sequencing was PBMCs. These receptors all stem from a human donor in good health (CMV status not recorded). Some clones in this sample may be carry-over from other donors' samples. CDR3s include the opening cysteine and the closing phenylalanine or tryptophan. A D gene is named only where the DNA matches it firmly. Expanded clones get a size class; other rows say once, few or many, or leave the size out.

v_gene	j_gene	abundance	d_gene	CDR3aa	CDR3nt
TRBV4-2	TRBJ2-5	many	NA	CASSQEARGETQYF	TGTGCCAGCAGCCAAGAGGCTAGAGGGGAGACCCAGTACTTC
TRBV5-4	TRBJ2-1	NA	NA	CASSLRDNTYNEQFF	TGTGCCAGCAGCCTCAGGGATAATACCTACAATGAGCAGTTCTTC
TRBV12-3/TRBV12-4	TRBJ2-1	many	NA	CASRSDRDNEQFF	TGTGCCAGCAGATCCGACAGAGACAATGAGCAGTTCTTC
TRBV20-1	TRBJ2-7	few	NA	CSAGGDPRLSGEQYF	TGCAGTGCAGGAGGGGATCCGAGGCTTTCCGGCGAGCAGTACTTC
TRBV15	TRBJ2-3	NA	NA	CATSRGRDMGTDTQYF	TGTGCCACCAGCAGAGGGAGGGACATGGGCACAGATACGCAGTATTTT
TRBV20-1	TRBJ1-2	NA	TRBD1	CSAHPGGASRGYTF	TGCAGTGCCCACCCAGGGGGCGCCTCTCGGGGCTACACCTTC
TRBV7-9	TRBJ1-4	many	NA	CASSSGKGGNEKLFF	TGTGCCAGCAGCTCAGGAAAGGGAGGGAATGAAAAACTGTTTTTT
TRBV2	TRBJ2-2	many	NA	CASSARVVSTGELFF	TGTGCCAGCAGTGCCAGGGTAGTGAGCACCGGGGAGCTGTTTTTT
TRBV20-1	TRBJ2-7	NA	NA	CSAGWGTPDYEQYF	TGCAGTGCTGGTTGGGGGACACCAGACTACGAGCAGTACTTC
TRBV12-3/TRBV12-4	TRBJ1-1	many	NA	CASSLAVRTANTEAFF	TGTGCCAGCAGTTTAGCAGTCCGGACAGCGAACACTGAAGCTTTCTTT
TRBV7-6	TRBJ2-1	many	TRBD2	CASSLEAQGGLAYNEQFF	TGTGCCAGCAGCTTAGAAGCCCAAGGAGGACTAGCTTACAATGAGCAGTTCTTC
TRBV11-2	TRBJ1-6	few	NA	CASSSRGRNSPLHF	TGTGCCAGCAGTTCACGGGGGAGAAATTCACCCCTCCACTTT
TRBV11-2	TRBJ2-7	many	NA	CASSNLGRVGEQYF	TGTGCCAGCAGTAATTTAGGGCGCGTGGGCGAGCAGTACTTC
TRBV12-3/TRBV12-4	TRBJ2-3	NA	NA	CASSFMGRSTDTQYF	TGTGCCAGCAGTTTTATGGGTCGAAGCACAGATACGCAGTATTTT
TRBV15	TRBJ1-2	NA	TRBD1	CATSREEGAGGYTF	TGTGCCACCAGCAGAGAGGAGGGGGCAGGAGGCTACACCTTC
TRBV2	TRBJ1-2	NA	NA	CASPRVVNYGYTF	TGTGCCAGTCCTCGAGTTGTGAACTATGGCTACACCTTC
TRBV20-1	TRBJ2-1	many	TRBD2	CSATGRRGGRDEQFF	TGCAGTGCTACCGGTCGGCGGGGGGGCAGGGATGAGCAGTTCTTC
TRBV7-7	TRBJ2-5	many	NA	CASSLGSFETQYF	TGTGCCAGCAGCTTAGGTAGTTTCGAGACCCAGTACTTC
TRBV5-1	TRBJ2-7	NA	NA	CASSSNTMNYEQYF	TGCGCCAGCAGCTCAAATACTATGAACTACGAGCAGTACTTC
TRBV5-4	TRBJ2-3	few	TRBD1	CASSPGQGLSDTQYF	TGTGCCAGCAGCCCGGGACAGGGGTTATCAGATACGCAGTATTTT
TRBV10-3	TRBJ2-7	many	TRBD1	CAISPGTDNYEQYF	TGTGCCATCAGTCCCGGGACAGATAACTACGAGCAGTACTTC
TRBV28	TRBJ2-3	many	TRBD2	CASSQTSGFVTDTQYF	TGTGCCAGCAGTCAGACTAGCGGGTTTGTGACAGATACGCAGTATTTT
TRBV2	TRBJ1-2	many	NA	CASTIYSYGYTF	TGTGCCAGCACGATTTACAGCTATGGCTACACCTTC
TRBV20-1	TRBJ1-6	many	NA	CSARDSTGYNSPLHF	TGCAGTGCTCGTGACTCGACAGGATATAATTCACCCCTCCACTTT
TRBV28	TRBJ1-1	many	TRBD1	CASSLTGGETEAFF	TGTGCCAGCAGCCTGACAGGGGGCGAGACTGAAGCTTTCTTT
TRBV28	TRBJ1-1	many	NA	CASSLVQGFTEAFF	TGTGCCAGCAGTTTGGTGCAGGGTTTCACTGAAGCTTTCTTT
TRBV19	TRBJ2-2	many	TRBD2	CASSKDPLAGPNTGELFF	TGTGCCAGTAGTAAAGACCCCCTAGCGGGCCCGAACACCGGGGAGCTGTTTTTT
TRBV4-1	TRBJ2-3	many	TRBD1	CASRNTPFEGTVTDTQYF	TGCGCCAGCAGGAATACCCCCTTCGAGGGGACAGTCACAGATACGCAGTATTTT
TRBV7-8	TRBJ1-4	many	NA	CASSLTGTNEKLFF	TGTGCCAGCAGCCTAACTGGGACTAATGAAAAACTGTTTTTT
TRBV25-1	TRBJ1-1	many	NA	CASHGKGRVEAFF	TGTGCCAGCCATGGGAAGGGCAGGGTTGAAGCTTTCTTT
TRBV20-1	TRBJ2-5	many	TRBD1	CSVVRGQETQYF	TGCAGTGTCGTCAGGGGGCAGGAGACCCAGTACTTC
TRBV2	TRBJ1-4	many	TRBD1	CASSDQGAVGLFF	TGTGCCAGCAGTGACCAGGGGGCAGTAGGACTGTTTTTT
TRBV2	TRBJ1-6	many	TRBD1	CASSENRGRSPLHF	TGTGCCAGCAGTGAAAACAGGGGGCGATCACCCCTCCACTTT
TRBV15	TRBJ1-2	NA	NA	CATSYNRVGGYTF	TGTGCCACCAGCTATAACAGGGTAGGAGGCTACACCTTC
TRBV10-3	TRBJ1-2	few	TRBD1	CAIRPTGTGSNGYTF	TGTGCCATCAGACCAACCGGGACAGGGTCCAATGGCTACACCTTC
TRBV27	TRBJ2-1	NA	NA	CASSLLATSENEQFF	TGTGCCAGCAGTCTCCTTGCGACTAGTGAGAATGAGCAGTTCTTC
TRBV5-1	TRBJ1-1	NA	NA	CASSFEGNTEAFF	TGCGCCAGCAGCTTCGAGGGAAACACTGAAGCTTTCTTT
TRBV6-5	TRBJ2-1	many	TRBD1	CASSYGTGSYNEQFF	TGTGCCAGCAGTTACGGGACAGGAAGCTACAATGAGCAGTTCTTC
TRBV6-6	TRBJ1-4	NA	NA	CASSFNSATNEKLFF	TGTGCCAGCAGTTTTAACAGTGCAACTAATGAAAAACTGTTTTTT
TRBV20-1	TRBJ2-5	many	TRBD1	CSATAGTGDQTQYF	TGCAGTGCAACCGCCGGGACAGGGGACCAGACCCAGTACTTC
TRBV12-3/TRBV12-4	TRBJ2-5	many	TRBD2	CASGLAGVETQYF	TGTGCCAGCGGACTAGCGGGGGTAGAGACCCAGTACTTC
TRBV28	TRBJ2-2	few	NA	CASSLIASPRELFF	TGTGCCAGCAGTTTAATTGCTTCCCCTCGGGAGCTGTTTTTT
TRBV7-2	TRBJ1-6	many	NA	CASSYTISSGSYNSPLHF	TGTGCCAGCAGCTATACCATCTCGTCGGGGTCCTATAATTCACCCCTCCACTTT
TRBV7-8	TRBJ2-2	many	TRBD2	CASSLRGGMAGELFF	TGTGCCAGCAGCTTACGGGGAGGGATGGCCGGGGAGCTGTTTTTT
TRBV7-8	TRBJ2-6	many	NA	CASSLEYRASGANVLTF	TGTGCCAGCAGCTTAGAATATCGCGCCTCTGGGGCCAACGTCCTGACTTTC
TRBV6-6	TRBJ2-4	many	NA	CASREQGVVAKNIQYF	TGTGCCAGCAGGGAACAGGGTGTGGTGGCCAAAAACATTCAGTACTTC
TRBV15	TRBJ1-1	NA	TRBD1	CATSPQTGANEAFF	TGTGCCACCAGCCCTCAGACAGGGGCGAATGAAGCTTTCTTT
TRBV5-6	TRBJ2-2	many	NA	CASSLGVSSGELFF	TGTGCCAGCAGCTTGGGAGTCTCGAGCGGGGAGCTGTTTTTT
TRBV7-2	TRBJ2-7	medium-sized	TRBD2	CASSLGGGLGYEQYF	TGTGCCAGCAGCTTAGGGGGGGGGTTAGGCTACGAGCAGTACTTC
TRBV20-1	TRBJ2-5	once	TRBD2	CSALLAEKETQYF	TGCAGTGCCTTACTAGCGGAAAAAGAGACCCAGTACTTC
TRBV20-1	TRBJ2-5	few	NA	CSASRRGPPKETQYF	TGCAGTGCTTCGCGACGGGGGCCCCCCAAAGAGACCCAGTACTTC
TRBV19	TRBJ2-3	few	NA	CASSAPRGPVGPADTQYF	TGTGCCAGTAGTGCCCCCCGGGGGCCTGTGGGCCCCGCAGATACGCAGTATTTT
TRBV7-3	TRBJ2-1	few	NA	CASSQQPMRDEQFF	TGTGCCAGCAGCCAACAGCCGATGCGGGATGAGCAGTTCTTC
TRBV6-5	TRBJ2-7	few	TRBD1	CASSYSRLRGSREQYF	TGTGCCAGCAGTTACTCGAGGCTCAGGGGGTCGAGAGAGCAGTACTTC
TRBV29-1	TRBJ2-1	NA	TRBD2	CSVPGGGPNEQFF	TGCAGCGTACCGGGGGGGGGCCCCAATGAGCAGTTCTTC
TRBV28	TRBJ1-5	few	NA	CASSYRESNQPQHF	TGTGCCAGCAGTTATCGGGAGAGCAATCAGCCCCAGCATTTT
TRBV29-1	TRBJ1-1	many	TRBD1	CSVKQGGTEAFF	TGCAGCGTTAAACAGGGGGGGACTGAAGCTTTCTTT
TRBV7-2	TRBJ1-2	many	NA	CASSLEGGGNYGYTF	TGTGCCAGCAGCTTAGAGGGGGGTGGCAACTATGGCTACACCTTC
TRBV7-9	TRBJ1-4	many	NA	CASSLHTATNEKLFF	TGTGCCAGCAGCTTACACACGGCAACTAATGAAAAACTGTTTTTT
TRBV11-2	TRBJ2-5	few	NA	CASSLGAPSETQYF	TGTGCCAGCAGCTTGGGGGCCCCCTCGGAGACCCAGTACTTC